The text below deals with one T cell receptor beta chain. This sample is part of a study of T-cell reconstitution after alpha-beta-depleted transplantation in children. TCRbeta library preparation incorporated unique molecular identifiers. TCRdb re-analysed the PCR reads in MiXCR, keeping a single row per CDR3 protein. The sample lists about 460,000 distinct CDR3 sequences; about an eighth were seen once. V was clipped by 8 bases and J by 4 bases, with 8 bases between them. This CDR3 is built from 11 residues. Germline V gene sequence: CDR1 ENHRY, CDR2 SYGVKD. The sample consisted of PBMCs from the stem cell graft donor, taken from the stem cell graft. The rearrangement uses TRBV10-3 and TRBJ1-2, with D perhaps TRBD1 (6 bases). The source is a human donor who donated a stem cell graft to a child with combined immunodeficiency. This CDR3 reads CAIQTGYGYTF. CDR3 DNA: TGTGCCATCCAGACAGGCTATGGCTACACCTTC.